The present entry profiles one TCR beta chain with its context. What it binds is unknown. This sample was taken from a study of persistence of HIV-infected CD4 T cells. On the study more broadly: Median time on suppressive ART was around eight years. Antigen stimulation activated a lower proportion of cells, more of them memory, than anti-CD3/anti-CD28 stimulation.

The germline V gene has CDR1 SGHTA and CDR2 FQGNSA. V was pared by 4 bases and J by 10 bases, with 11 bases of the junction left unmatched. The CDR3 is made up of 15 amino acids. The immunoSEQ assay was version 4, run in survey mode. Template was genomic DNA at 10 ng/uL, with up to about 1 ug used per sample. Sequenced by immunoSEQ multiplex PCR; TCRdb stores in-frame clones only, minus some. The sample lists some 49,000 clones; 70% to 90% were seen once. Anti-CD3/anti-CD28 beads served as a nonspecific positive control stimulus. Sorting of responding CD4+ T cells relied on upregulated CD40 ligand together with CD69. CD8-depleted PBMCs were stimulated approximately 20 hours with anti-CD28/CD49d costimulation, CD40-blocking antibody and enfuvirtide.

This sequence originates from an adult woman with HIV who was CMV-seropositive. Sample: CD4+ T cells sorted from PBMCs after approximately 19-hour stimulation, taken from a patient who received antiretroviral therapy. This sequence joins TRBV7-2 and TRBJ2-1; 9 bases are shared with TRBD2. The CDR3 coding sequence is TGTGCCAGCAGCTGGAGCGGGGGGTCTGGGGGGGAGCAGTTCTTC. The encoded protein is CASSWSGGSGGEQFF.